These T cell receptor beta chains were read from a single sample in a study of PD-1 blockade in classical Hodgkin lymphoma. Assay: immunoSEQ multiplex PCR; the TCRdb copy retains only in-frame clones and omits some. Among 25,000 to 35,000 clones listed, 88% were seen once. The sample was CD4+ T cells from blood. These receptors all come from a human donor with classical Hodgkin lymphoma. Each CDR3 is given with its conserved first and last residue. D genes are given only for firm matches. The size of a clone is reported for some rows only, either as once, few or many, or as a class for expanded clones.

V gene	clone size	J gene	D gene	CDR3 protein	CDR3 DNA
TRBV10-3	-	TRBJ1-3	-	CAISPGLGNTIYF	TGTGCCATCTCTCCAGGGCTTGGAAACACCATATATTTT
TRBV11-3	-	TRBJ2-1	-	CASAGQGAGPPHEQFF	TGTGCCAGCGCTGGCCAAGGCGCCGGGCCCCCCCATGAGCAGTTCTTC
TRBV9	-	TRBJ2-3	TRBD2	CASTLAGDTDTQYF	TGTGCCAGCACTCTAGCGGGAGACACAGATACGCAGTATTTT
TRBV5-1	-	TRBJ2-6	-	CASSPGVSGANVLTF	TGCGCCAGCAGCCCTGGGGTCTCTGGGGCCAACGTCCTGACTTTC
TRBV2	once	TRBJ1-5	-	CASRGRVGQPQHF	TGTGCCAGCAGGGGCAGGGTCGGACAGCCCCAGCATTTT
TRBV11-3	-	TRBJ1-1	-	CASSLLGTSGTEAFF	TGTGCCAGCAGCCTGCTCGGGACATCTGGGACTGAAGCTTTCTTT
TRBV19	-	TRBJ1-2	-	CASSTDTYGYTF	TGTGCCAGTAGTACCGACACGTATGGCTACACCTTC
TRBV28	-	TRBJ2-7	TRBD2	CASVGLAGREQYF	TGTGCCAGCGTCGGACTAGCGGGTAGAGAGCAGTACTTC
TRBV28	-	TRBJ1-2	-	CASIKKVGAYGYTF	TGTGCCAGCATCAAAAAGGTGGGGGCGTATGGCTACACCTTC
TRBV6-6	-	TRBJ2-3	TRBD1	CASSSRDRGTYTQYF	TGTGCCAGCTCGAGCCGGGACAGGGGGACTTATACGCAGTATTTT
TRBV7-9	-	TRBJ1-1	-	CASSFGLMNTEAFF	TGTGCCAGCAGCTTCGGCTTGATGAACACTGAAGCTTTCTTT
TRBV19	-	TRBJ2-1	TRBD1	CASSTRSGQGVSYNEQFF	TGTGCCAGTAGTACCCGATCTGGACAGGGGGTCTCCTACAATGAGCAGTTCTTC
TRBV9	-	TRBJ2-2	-	CASSMRTGNTGELFF	TGTGCCAGCAGCATGAGGACGGGTAACACCGGGGAGCTGTTTTTT
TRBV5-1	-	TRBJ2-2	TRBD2	CASSLRVRGGTGELFF	TGCGCCAGCAGCTTGAGAGTCCGGGGGGGCACCGGGGAGCTGTTTTTT
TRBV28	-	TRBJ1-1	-	CATIGGPNTEAFF	TGTGCCACAATTGGAGGTCCGAACACTGAAGCTTTCTTT
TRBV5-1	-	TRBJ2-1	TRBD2	CASSATSGPSSYNEQFF	TGCGCCAGCAGCGCCACTAGCGGCCCAAGCTCCTACAATGAGCAGTTCTTC
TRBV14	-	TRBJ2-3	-	CASSPDSGTYVDTQYF	TGTGCCAGCAGCCCCGATTCCGGGACATATGTAGATACGCAGTATTTT
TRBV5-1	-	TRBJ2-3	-	CASSFFGGSTDTQYF	TGCGCCAGCAGCTTCTTCGGCGGTAGCACAGATACGCAGTATTTT
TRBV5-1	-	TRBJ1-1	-	CASSQTPGATEAFF	TGCGCCAGCAGCCAAACACCGGGAGCCACTGAAGCTTTCTTT
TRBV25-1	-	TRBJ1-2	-	CASSPGNYGYTF	TGTGCCAGCAGTCCAGGGAACTATGGCTACACCTTC
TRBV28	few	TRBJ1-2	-	CASSFAGGYTF	TGTGCCAGCAGTTTCGCAGGCGGCTACACCTTC
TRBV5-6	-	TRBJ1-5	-	CASSLGGSDQPQHF	TGTGCCAGCAGCTTGGGAGGGTCGGATCAGCCCCAGCATTTT
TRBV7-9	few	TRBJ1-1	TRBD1	CASSLGQMNTEAFF	TGTGCCAGCAGCTTGGGACAGATGAACACTGAAGCTTTCTTT
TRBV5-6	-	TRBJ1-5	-	CASSLEPDQPQHF	TGTGCCAGCAGCTTGGAGCCCGACCAGCCCCAGCATTTT
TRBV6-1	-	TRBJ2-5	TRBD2	CASSDGRGGLGETQYF	TGTGCCAGCAGTGACGGGAGGGGAGGGTTAGGAGAGACCCAGTACTTC
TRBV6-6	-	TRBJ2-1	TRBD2	CASSPPGGIYNEQFF	TGTGCCAGCAGTCCTCCCGGGGGGATATACAATGAGCAGTTCTTC
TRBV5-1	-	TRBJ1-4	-	CASSPGRQGSRTNEKLFF	TGCGCCAGCAGCCCAGGGCGGCAGGGGAGCAGGACTAATGAAAAACTGTTTTTT
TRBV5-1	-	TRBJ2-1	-	CASSSGAGRNEQFF	TGCGCCAGCAGCTCGGGGGCGGGAAGGAATGAGCAGTTCTTC
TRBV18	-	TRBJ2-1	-	CASSPPSRSSYNEQFF	TGTGCCAGCTCACCCCCCTCTAGGAGCTCCTACAATGAGCAGTTCTTC
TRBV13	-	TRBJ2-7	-	CASSRRDGLSEQYF	TGTGCCAGCAGCCGACGGGACGGACTTTCCGAGCAGTACTTC
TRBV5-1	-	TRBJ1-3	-	CASSLDPLGRPSGNTIYF	TGCGCCAGCAGCTTGGACCCCCTAGGACGGCCCTCTGGAAACACCATATATTTT
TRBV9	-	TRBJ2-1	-	CASSQGQYNEQFF	TGTGCCAGCAGCCAAGGACAGTACAATGAGCAGTTCTTC
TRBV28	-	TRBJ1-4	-	CASSRDFPRVTNEKLFF	TGTGCCAGCAGCAGGGATTTTCCCCGAGTAACTAATGAAAAACTGTTTTTT
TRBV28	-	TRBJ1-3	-	CASSLIQPFSSGNTIYF	TGTGCCAGCAGTTTAATCCAGCCTTTTAGCTCTGGAAACACCATATATTTT
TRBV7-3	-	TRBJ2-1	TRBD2	CASSLGLAGMNEQFF	TGTGCCAGCAGCTTAGGGCTAGCGGGAATGAATGAGCAGTTCTTC